This record looks at one T cell receptor beta chain sequence and its context. Antigen specificity is unknown. TCRdb's table, derived via immunoSEQ multiplex PCR, lists solely in-frame clones and lacks some. The profile shows under 150,000 clones, 70% to 90% of them singletons. This entry comes from a study of T cell responses to AZD1222 COVID-19 vaccine. Study-wide points: Females made up more of the donors, who were largely white British, and clonal diversity may have come out too low. Dominant at 160-218 and 743-854, vaccine-associated CD4 TCRs also spanned spike.

Sequencing was performed on peripheral blood, taken on day 0 of AZD1222 vaccination. This clonotype originated in an adult in good health.

The CDR3 loop reads CASSSPGAGTTNEKLFF. The CDR3 bases are TGTGCCAGCAGCTCCCCTGGGGCCGGGACAACTAATGAAAAACTGTTTTTT. V and J are TRBV7-8 and TRBJ1-4; a weak D match, TRBD1 (5 bases). Trimming removed 4 bases from V and 0 bases from J, with 15 bases in between. CDR3 size: 17 residues. Germline V lookup: CDR1 SGHVS, CDR2 FQNEAQ. Using reference TRBV7-8 and TRBJ1-4 for the parts outside the CDR3, the full variable domain is GAGVSQSPRYKVAKRGQDVALRCDPISGHVSLFWYQQALGQGPEFLTYFQNEAQLDKSGLPSDRFFAERPEGSVSTLKIQRTQQEDSAVYLCASSSPGAGTTNEKLFFGSGTQLSVL.